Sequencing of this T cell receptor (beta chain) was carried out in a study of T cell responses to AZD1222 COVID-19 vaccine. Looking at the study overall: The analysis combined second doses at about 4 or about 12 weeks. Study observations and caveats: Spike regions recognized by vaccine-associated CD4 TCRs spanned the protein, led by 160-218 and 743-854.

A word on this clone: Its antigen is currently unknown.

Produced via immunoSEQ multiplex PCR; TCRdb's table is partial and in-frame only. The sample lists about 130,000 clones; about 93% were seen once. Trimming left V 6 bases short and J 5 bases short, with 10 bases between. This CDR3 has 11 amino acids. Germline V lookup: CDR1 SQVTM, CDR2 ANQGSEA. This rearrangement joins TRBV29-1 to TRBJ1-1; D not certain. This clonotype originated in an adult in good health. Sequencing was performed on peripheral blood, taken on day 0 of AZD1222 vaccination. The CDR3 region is CSVLEGTEAFF. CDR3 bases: TGCAGCGTCCTGGAGGGTACTGAAGCTTTCTTT.